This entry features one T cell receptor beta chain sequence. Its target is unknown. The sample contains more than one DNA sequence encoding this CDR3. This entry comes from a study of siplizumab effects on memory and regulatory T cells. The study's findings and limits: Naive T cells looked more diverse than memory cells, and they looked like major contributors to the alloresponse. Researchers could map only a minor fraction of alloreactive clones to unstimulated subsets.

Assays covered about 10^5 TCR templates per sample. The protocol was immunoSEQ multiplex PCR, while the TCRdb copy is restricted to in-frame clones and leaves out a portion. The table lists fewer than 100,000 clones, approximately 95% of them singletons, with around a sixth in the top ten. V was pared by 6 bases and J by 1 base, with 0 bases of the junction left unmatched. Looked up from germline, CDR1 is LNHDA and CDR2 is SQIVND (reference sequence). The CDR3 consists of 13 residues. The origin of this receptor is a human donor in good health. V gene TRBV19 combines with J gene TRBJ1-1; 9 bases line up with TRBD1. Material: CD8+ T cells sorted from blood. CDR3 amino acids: CASRTGGNTEAFF. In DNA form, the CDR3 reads TGTGCCAGTAGGACAGGGGGGAACACTGAAGCTTTCTTT.